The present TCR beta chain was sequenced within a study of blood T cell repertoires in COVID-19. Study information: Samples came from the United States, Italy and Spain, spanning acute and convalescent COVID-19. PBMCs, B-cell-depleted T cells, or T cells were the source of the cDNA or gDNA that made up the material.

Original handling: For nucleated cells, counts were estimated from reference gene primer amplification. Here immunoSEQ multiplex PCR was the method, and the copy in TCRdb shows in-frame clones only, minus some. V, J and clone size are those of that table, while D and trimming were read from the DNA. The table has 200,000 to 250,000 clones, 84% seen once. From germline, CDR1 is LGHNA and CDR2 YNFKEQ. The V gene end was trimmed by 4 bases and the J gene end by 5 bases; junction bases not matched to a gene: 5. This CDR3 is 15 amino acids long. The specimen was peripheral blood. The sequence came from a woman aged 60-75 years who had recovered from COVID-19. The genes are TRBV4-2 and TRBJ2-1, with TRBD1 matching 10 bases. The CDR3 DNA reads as TGTGCCAGCAGCCGGGACAGGGGTCGGGACAATGAGCAGTTCTTC. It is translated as CASSRDRGRDNEQFF.